Following are 17 T cell receptor beta chains from one sample sequenced in a study of cytomegalovirus exposure and HLA in healthy donors. Primers: 60 Vbeta forward and 13 Jbeta reverse. Some clones are missing from TCRdb's copy, which holds only in-frame ones; the method was immunoSEQ multiplex PCR. The profile shows 150,000 to 200,000 clones, 75% to 85% of them singletons. The source material was PBMCs. Receptor source: a young man in good health and CMV-seropositive.

Only a few counts were recorded for this clone. This chain joins TRBV6-5 and TRBJ2-1; 14 bases are a match to TRBD2. Germline V gives CDR1 MNHEY, CDR2 SVGAGI. Trimming at V came to 6 bases and at J to 6 bases, leaving 1 base not matched to a gene. There are 14 residues in the CDR3. The DNA for the CDR3 is TGTGCCAGCAGGACTAGCGGGGGGGCCAATGAGCAGTTCTTC. It translates to CASRTSGGANEQFF.

This clone appeared a few times. The chain combines TRBV4-1 with TRBJ2-7; 10 bases match TRBD1. CDR3 size: 14 residues. Germline V gene lookup returns CDR1 MGHRA and CDR2 YSYEKL. After removal of 1 base from V and 6 bases from J, the junction contained 3 bases not matched to a gene. CDR3 bases: TGCGCCAGCAGCCAAGGACAGGGGGCTGGCGAGCAGTACTTC. Its protein is CASSQGQGAGEQYF.

As for this clone: One junction end disagrees with the germline gene, perhaps due to a read error. This sample also contains other DNA sequences that code for the same CDR3. The rearrangement uses TRBV2 and TRBJ2-7, with a possible D match to TRBD2 (5 bases). From germline, CDR1 is SNHLY and CDR2 FYNNEI. The CDR3 consists of 12 residues. The CDR3 loop reads CASLLDWYEQYF. In nucleotides, the CDR3 is TGTGCCAGCCTCCTGGACTGGTACGAGCAGTATTTC.

This clone was recorded only once. The V gene is TRBV7-2, the J gene TRBJ2-3, with 13 positions matching TRBD2. Germline values: CDR1 SGHTA, CDR2 FQGNSA. The ends lost 5 bases at V and 8 bases at J; junction bases unmatched: 10. This CDR3 spans 16 amino acids. CDR3 residues: CASSLRLAGGNGTQYF. The CDR3 region has the DNA TGTGCCAGCAGCCTTAGACTAGCGGGGGGAAATGGTACGCAGTATTTT.

The rearrangement links TRBV5-8 to TRBJ2-3, with D unclear. The CDR3 consists of 13 residues. Germline V gene data show CDR1 as SGHTS and CDR2 as YDEGEE. V dropped 0 bases and J dropped 6 bases, with 8 bases sitting between them. The CDR3 DNA sequence: TGTGCCAGCAGCTTGGTGGAGCAGGATACGCAGTATTTT. Protein product: CASSLVEQDTQYF.

The chain couples TRBV11-2 to TRBJ1-6, with D hard to call. This CDR3 comprises 15 residues. Per the germline V gene, CDR1 is SGHAT and CDR2 is FQNNGV. The V and J ends lost 1 base and 2 bases respectively, with 6 bases between them. The CDR3 nucleotides read TGTGCCAGCAGCTTAGGAGCGGCCTATAATTCACCCCTCCACTTT. It specifies CASSLGAAYNSPLHF.

CDR3 loop: CASSARTDGQIEYEQYF. The CDR3 DNA follows: TGTGCCAGCAGTGCCCGAACCGACGGACAGATAGAATACGAGCAGTACTTC. The rearrangement links TRBV6-4 to TRBJ2-7; D possibly corresponds to TRBD1 (6 bases). Germline V gives CDR1 MRHNA, CDR2 SNTAGT. Trimming removed 4 bases at V and 4 bases at J, with 23 bases between. The CDR3 has 17 residues.

This clone was seen only a few times. The chain recombines TRBV4-1 with TRBJ2-2, with TRBD2 matching 9 bases. The CDR3 is made up of 17 amino acids. CDR1 and CDR2 (germline): MGHRA, YSYEKL. V lost 1 base to trimming and J lost 6 bases; unmatched junction nucleotides: 9. The CDR3 region is CASSQGRISGSAGELFF. CDR3 nucleotides: TGCGCCAGCAGCCAAGGGAGGATTAGCGGGAGTGCCGGGGAGCTGTTTTTT.

The gene calls are TRBV5-1 and TRBJ1-2; 9 nucleotides match TRBD1. Germline-derived CDR1 and CDR2 are SGHRS and YFSETQ. The CDR3 has 15 amino acids. V lost 4 bases to trimming and J lost 4 bases; unmatched junction nucleotides: 8. The CDR3 DNA follows: TGCGCCAGCAGCGTGGGACAGGGAAATAGCTATGGCTACACCTTC. It yields the protein CASSVGQGNSYGYTF.

This chain joins TRBV6-5 and TRBJ1-6, with 10 bases identical to TRBD1. V shed 5 bases and J 10 bases; nucleotides not matched to a gene: 5. CDR3 length: 14 amino acids. Germline values: CDR1 MNHEY, CDR2 SVGAGI. DNA of the CDR3: TGTGCCAGCAGTCGACAGGGGGCTGAATCACCCCTCCACTTT. It specifies CASSRQGAESPLHF.

The chain uses TRBV7-9 and TRBJ1-4; 7 bases are a match to TRBD1. The junction had 11 bases not matched to a gene; V was cut back by 8 bases and J by 5 bases. CDR3 length: 15 residues. Germline CDR1 reads SEHNR; CDR2 reads FQNEAQ (reference sequence). The CDR3 loop is CASGPTGTENEKLFF. The CDR3 DNA reads as TGTGCCAGCGGCCCAACCGGGACAGAGAATGAAAAACTGTTTTTT.

The rearrangement uses TRBV30 and TRBJ1-4; D is unclear. Germline V CDR1 and CDR2: GTSNPN, SVGIG (reference sequence). V lost 2 bases and J 4 bases, leaving 11 bases between the germline ends. The CDR3 consists of 14 residues. This CDR3 reads CAWSPPGNNEKLFF. The DNA of the CDR3 is TGTGCCTGGAGTCCCCCAGGAAATAATGAAAAACTGTTTTTT.

This chain joins TRBV18 and TRBJ2-7; TRBD2 is a possible D gene (5 bases). Trimming removed 4 bases at V and 5 bases at J, with 18 bases between. The germline V gene has CDR1 KGHSH and CDR2 LQKENI. CDR3 length: 15 residues. CDR3 protein: CASSRSRGSLDEQYF. The CDR3 DNA follows: TGTGCCAGCTCACGGTCCCGGGGTTCGTTGGACGAGCAGTACTTC. Using reference TRBV18 and TRBJ2-7 for the parts outside the CDR3, the full variable domain is NAGVMQNPRHLVRRRGQEARLRCSPMKGHSHVYWYRQLPEEGLKFMVYLQKENIIDESGMPKERFSAEFPKEGPSILRIQQVVRGDSAAYFCASSRSRGSLDEQYFGPGTRLTVT.

The table lists this clone with a few counts. This rearrangement joins TRBV11-3 to TRBJ2-5; 11 bases are shared with TRBD2. The CDR3 covers 16 residues. The ends lost 4 bases at V and 1 base at J; junction bases unmatched: 5. Germline V gives CDR1 SGHNT, CDR2 YENEEA. CDR3 residues: CASSWGTSGSQETQYF. The DNA of the CDR3 is TGTGCCAGCAGCTGGGGGACTAGCGGATCCCAAGAGACCCAGTACTTC. Full variable domain (remainder filled in from reference TRBV11-3 and TRBJ2-5): EAGVVQSPRYKIIEKKQPVAFWCNPISGHNTLYWYLQNLGQGPELLIRYENEEAVDDSQLPKDRFSAERLKGVDSTLKIQPAELGDSAVYLCASSWGTSGSQETQYFGPGTRLLVL.

This clone was counted a single time. The CDR3 nucleotides are TGCAGCGTCACGACGGGGAACACTGAAGCTTTCTTT. The encoded protein is CSVTTGNTEAFF. The rearrangement joins TRBV29-1 to TRBJ1-1; no firm D call. Germline lookup yields CDR1 SQVTM and CDR2 ANQGSEA. The germline V and J ends were trimmed by 6 bases and 1 base, with 9 bases remaining between them. The CDR3 is made up of 12 amino acids.

The chain carries TRBV7-9 and TRBJ2-2, with TRBD1 matching over 8 bases. V shed 5 bases and J 5 bases; nucleotides not matched to a gene: 4. The CDR3 is made up of 14 amino acids. Per the germline V gene, CDR1 is SEHNR and CDR2 is FQNEAQ (reference sequence). CDR3 region: CASSPRQGTGELFF. For the CDR3, the DNA is TGTGCCAGCAGCCCCAGACAGGGGACCGGGGAGCTGTTTTTT.

The chain is built from TRBV28 and TRBJ2-7, with TRBD2 matching 9 bases. The V gene end was trimmed by 6 bases and the J gene end by 0 bases; junction bases not matched to a gene: 9. The CDR3 totals 16 residues. Germline CDR1 MDHEN, CDR2 SYDVKM. As DNA, the CDR3 is TGTGCCAGCAGCCGTAGCGGGAGCGATAACTCCTACGAGCAGTACTTC. Translation gives CASSRSGSDNSYEQYF.